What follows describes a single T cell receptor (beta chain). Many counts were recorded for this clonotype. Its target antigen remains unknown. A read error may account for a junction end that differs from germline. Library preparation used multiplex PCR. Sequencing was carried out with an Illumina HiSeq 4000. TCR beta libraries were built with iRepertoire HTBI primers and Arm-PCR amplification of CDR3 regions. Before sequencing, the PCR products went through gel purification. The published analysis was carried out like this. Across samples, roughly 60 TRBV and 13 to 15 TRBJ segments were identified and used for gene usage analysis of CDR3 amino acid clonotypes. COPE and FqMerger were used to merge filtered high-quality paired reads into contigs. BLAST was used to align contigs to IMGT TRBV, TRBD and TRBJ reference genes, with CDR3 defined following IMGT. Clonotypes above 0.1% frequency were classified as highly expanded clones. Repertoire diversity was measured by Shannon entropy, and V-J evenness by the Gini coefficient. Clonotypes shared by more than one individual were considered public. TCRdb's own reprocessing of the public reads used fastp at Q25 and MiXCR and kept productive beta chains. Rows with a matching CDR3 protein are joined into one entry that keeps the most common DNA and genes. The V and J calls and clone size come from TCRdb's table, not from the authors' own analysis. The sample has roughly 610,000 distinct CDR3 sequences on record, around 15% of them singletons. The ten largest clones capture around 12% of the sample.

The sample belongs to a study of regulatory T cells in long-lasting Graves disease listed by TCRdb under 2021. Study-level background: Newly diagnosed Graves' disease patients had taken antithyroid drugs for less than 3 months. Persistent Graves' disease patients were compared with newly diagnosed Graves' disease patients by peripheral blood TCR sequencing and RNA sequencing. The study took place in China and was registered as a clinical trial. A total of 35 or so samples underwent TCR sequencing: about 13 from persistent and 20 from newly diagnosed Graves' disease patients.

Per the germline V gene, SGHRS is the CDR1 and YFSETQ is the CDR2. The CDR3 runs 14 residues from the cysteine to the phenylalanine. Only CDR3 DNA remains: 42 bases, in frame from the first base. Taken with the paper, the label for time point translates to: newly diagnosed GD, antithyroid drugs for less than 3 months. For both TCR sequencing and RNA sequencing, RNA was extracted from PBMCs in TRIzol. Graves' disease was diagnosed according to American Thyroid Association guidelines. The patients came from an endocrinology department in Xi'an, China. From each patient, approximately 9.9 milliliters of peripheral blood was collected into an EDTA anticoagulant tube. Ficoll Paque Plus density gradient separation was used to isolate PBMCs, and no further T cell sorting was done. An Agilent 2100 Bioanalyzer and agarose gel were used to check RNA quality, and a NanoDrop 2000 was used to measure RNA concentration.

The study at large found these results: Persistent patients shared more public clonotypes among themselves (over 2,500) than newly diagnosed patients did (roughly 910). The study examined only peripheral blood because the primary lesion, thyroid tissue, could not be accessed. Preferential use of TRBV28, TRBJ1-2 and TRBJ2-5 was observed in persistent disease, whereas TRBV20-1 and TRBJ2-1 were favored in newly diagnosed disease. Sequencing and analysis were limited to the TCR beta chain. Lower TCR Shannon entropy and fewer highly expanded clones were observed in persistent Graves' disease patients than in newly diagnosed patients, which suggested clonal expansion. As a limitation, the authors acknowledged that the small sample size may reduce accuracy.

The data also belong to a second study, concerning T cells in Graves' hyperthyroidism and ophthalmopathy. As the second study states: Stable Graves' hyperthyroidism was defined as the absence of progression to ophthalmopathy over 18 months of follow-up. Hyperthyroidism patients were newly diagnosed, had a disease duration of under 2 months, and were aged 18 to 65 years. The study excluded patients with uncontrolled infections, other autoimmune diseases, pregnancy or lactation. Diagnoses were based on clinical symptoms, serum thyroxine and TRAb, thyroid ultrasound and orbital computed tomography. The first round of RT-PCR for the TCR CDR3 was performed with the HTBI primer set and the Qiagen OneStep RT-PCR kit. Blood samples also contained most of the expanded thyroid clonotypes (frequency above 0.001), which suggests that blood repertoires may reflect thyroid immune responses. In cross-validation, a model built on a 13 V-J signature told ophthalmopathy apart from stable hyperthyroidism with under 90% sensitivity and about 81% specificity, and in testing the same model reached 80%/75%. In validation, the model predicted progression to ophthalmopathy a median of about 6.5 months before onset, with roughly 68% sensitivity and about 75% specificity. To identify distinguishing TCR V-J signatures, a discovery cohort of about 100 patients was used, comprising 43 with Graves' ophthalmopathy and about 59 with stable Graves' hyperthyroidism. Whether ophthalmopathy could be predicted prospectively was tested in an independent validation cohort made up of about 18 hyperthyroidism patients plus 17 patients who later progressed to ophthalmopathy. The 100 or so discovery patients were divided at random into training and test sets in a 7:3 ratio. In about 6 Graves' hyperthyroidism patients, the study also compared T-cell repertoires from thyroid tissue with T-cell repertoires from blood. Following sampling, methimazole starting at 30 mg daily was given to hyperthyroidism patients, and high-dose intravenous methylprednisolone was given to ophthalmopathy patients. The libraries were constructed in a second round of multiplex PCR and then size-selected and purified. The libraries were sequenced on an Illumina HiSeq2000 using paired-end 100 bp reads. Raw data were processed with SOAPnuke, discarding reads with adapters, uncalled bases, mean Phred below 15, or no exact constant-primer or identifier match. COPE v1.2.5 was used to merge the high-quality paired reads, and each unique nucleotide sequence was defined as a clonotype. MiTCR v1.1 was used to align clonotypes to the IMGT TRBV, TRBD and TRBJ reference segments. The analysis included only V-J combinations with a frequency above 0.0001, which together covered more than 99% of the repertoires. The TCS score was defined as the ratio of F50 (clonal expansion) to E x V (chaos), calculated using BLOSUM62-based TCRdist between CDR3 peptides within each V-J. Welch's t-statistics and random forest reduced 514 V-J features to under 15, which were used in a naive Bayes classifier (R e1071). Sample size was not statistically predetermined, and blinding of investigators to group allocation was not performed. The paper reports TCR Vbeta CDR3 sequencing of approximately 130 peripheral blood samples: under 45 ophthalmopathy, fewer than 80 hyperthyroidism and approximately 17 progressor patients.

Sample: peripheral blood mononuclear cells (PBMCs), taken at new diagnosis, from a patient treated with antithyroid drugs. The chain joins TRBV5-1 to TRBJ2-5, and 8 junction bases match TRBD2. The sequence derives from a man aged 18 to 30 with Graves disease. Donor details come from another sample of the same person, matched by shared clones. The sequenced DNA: TGTGCCAGCAGCCCGAGCGGGAGAGGGGAGACCCAGTACTTC. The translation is CASSPSGRGETQYF.